These T cell receptor beta chains were read from a single sample in a study of post-analysis software for immune sequencing data. A single record per CDR3 protein comes from TCRdb applying MiXCR to the PCR reads. The data show about 620,000 distinct CDR3 sequences, around 40% seen once. The sequencing input was blood. Every receptor here comes from a girl aged 10 to 17 with multiple sclerosis. Both conserved end residues are part of each CDR3. A D gene is named only where the DNA matches it firmly. The size of a clone is reported for some rows only, either as once, few or many, or as a class for expanded clones.

V: TRBV5-5; D: .; size: .; J: TRBJ2-1; length: 14; DNA: TGTGCCAGCAGCTCTTTACAGGGTTGGGATGAGCAGTTCTTC; CDR3: CASSSLQGWDEQFF
V: TRBV4-1; D: TRBD1; size: .; J: TRBJ2-7; length: 14; DNA: TGCGCCAGCAGCCAGGGACAGGATTTATACGAGCAGTACTTC; CDR3: CASSQGQDLYEQYF
V: TRBV12-3/TRBV12-4; D: TRBD1; size: many; J: TRBJ1-2; length: 12; DNA: TGTGCCAGCAGCCGGGACAGCTATGGCTACACCTTC; CDR3: CASSRDSYGYTF
V: TRBV12-3/TRBV12-4; D: .; size: few; J: TRBJ2-4; length: 14; DNA: TGTGCCAGCAGTCAACTGAGGACCGGGGACATTCAGTACTTC; CDR3: CASSQLRTGDIQYF
V: TRBV20-1; D: .; size: once; J: TRBJ2-1; length: 15; DNA: TGCAGTGCACCTATCACAGGGAAGGCCTACAATGAGCAGTTCTTC; CDR3: CSAPITGKAYNEQFF
V: TRBV6-5; D: .; size: few; J: TRBJ2-7; length: 14; DNA: TGTGCCAGCAGTTATAGCAAGGGGCGCCGCGAGCAGTACTTC; CDR3: CASSYSKGRREQYF
V: TRBV7-2; D: .; size: .; J: TRBJ2-5; length: 12; DNA: TGTGCCAGCAGCTTAGTCAGCCCGGCCCAGTACTTC; CDR3: CASSLVSPAQYF
V: TRBV10-3; D: .; size: few; J: TRBJ2-6; length: 16; DNA: TGTGCCATCAGTGATGAAAGTCTCTCTGGGGCCAACGTCCTGACTTTC; CDR3: CAISDESLSGANVLTF
V: TRBV5-1; D: TRBD2; size: .; J: TRBJ2-1; length: 17; DNA: TGCGCCAGCAGCCGAACCTCATTAGCGGGGGTTATAAATGAGCAGTTCTTC; CDR3: CASSRTSLAGVINEQFF
V: TRBV12-3/TRBV12-4; D: TRBD2; size: .; J: TRBJ2-3; length: 15; DNA: TGTGCCAGCAGTCAAAGACTAGCGGGGGTTGATACGCAGTATTTT; CDR3: CASSQRLAGVDTQYF
V: TRBV6-1; D: .; size: .; J: TRBJ2-1; length: 14; DNA: TGTGCCAGCAGTGAAGGGGGACTCTACAATGAGCAGTTCTTC; CDR3: CASSEGGLYNEQFF
V: TRBV5-1; D: TRBD2; size: .; J: TRBJ2-1; length: 15; DNA: TGCGCCAGCAGCTTCGCGATAGCGGGAGAAAGAGAGCAGTTCTTC; CDR3: CASSFAIAGEREQFF
V: TRBV7-9; D: TRBD2; size: .; J: TRBJ2-1; length: 18; DNA: TGTGCCAGCAGCTTATTAGGCACTAGCGGGTCTTTCTACAATGAGCAGTTCTTC; CDR3: CASSLLGTSGSFYNEQFF
V: TRBV5-4; D: .; size: few; J: TRBJ2-2; length: 14; DNA: TGTGCCAGCAGCTTGGAACCAGCCACCGGGGAGCTGTTTTTT; CDR3: CASSLEPATGELFF
V: TRBV9; D: TRBD1; size: .; J: TRBJ1-4; length: 15; DNA: TGTGCCAGCAGCGTAATCAGGGGGGAAGGTGAAAAACTGTTTTTT; CDR3: CASSVIRGEGEKLFF
V: TRBV7-9; D: TRBD2; size: few; J: TRBJ2-1; length: 15; DNA: TGTGCCAGCAGCCCCCGGCTAGCGGGTTACAATGAGCAGTTCTTC; CDR3: CASSPRLAGYNEQFF
V: TRBV12-3/TRBV12-4; D: .; size: few; J: TRBJ1-2; length: 13; DNA: TGTGCCAGCAGTTTGACCCGTTCGAATGGCTACACCTTC; CDR3: CASSLTRSNGYTF
V: TRBV7-3; D: TRBD2; size: .; J: TRBJ2-5; length: 14; DNA: TGTGCCAGCAGCCCGACTAGCGGGGCAGAGACCCAGTACTTC; CDR3: CASSPTSGAETQYF
V: TRBV7-3; D: .; size: few; J: TRBJ2-1; length: 12; DNA: TGTGCCAGCAGCTCAAACCGAAATGAGCGGTTCTTC; CDR3: CASSSNRNERFF
V: TRBV7-9; D: .; size: .; J: TRBJ1-1; length: 13; DNA: TGTGCCAGCAGCCCCACAGGGCCCACTGAAGCTTTCTTT; CDR3: CASSPTGPTEAFF
V: TRBV5-1; D: TRBD1; size: .; J: TRBJ2-1; length: 14; DNA: TGCGCCAGCAGCGAAGACAGGGCCTACAATGAGCAGTTCTTC; CDR3: CASSEDRAYNEQFF
V: TRBV25-1; D: TRBD2; size: once; J: TRBJ2-7; length: 16; DNA: TGTGCCAGCAGTGAATTGAGCGGGGGCCAGACCTACGAGCAGTACTTC; CDR3: CASSELSGGQTYEQYF
V: TRBV5-1; D: .; size: .; J: TRBJ2-5; length: 15; DNA: TGCGCCAGCAAAAGCATGGGGTCGGGACAAGAGACCCAGTACTTC; CDR3: CASKSMGSGQETQYF
V: TRBV7-3; D: TRBD1; size: .; J: TRBJ1-2; length: 15; DNA: TGTGCCAGCAGCCCCAATTCCAGGGGGCGCGGTGGCTACACCTTC; CDR3: CASSPNSRGRGGYTF
V: TRBV7-9; D: .; size: .; J: TRBJ1-2; length: 15; DNA: TGTGCCAGCAGCTTAGGGGATGACAGGTTGGATGGCTACACCTTC; CDR3: CASSLGDDRLDGYTF
V: TRBV12-3/TRBV12-4; D: .; size: few; J: TRBJ2-1; length: 11; DNA: TGTGCCAGCAGCCCCGGGGTATGGCAGTTCTTC; CDR3: CASSPGVWQFF
V: TRBV13; D: TRBD2; size: .; J: TRBJ2-1; length: 14; DNA: TGTGCCAGCAGCTTAGTAGCGGGAGGGACTGAGCAGTTCTTC; CDR3: CASSLVAGGTEQFF
V: TRBV5-8; D: .; size: few; J: TRBJ1-4; length: 14; DNA: TGTGCCAGCAGTTCTTACTCAGGGAGGGAAAAACTGTTTTTT; CDR3: CASSSYSGREKLFF
V: TRBV4-2; D: .; size: .; J: TRBJ1-1; length: 14; DNA: TGTGCCAGCAGCCCCGAGGGTAGACCCGGTGAAGCTTTCTTT; CDR3: CASSPEGRPGEAFF
V: TRBV29-1; D: .; size: .; J: TRBJ2-7; length: 17; DNA: TGCAGCGTTGTGGAAGCCCAAGAGGGGCGAAGCTCCTACGAGCAGTACTTC; CDR3: CSVVEAQEGRSSYEQYF
V: TRBV5-6; D: .; size: .; J: TRBJ1-2; length: 15; DNA: TGTGCCAGCAACCTTCGGGAGGGGGTTCACTATGGCTACACCTTC; CDR3: CASNLREGVHYGYTF